The 18 T cell receptor beta chains below come from one sample, sequenced in a study of blood T cells in healthy people across ages. It was with a sample-barcoded 5' primer and a J-beta primer mix that a second PCR of about 6 to 12 cycles was run. One entry per CDR3 protein, called by TCRdb with MiXCR from the 5' RACE reads. Of roughly 1 million distinct CDR3 sequences in the sample, almost 25% were seen once. This same sample was also part of a study on T cells of mothers and their children.

The sample comprised blood. Receptor source: a girl aged 2-10 years in good health.

The CDR3 nucleotides are TGCGCCAGCAGCTTGGGGACAGGGAAAACCTACGAGCAGTACTTC. Amino acid sequence: CASSLGTGKTYEQYF. V gene TRBV5-1 combines with J gene TRBJ2-7, with 8 bases that match TRBD1. CDR3 length equals 15 residues. Germline loops: CDR1 SGHRS, CDR2 YFSETQ. After removal of 0 bases from V and 2 bases from J, the junction contained 4 bases not matched to a gene.

The J gene is TRBJ1-6, the V gene TRBV6-4; D unclear. The germline gives CDR1 MRHNA, CDR2 SNTAGT. Trimming removed 8 bases at V and 7 bases at J, with 21 bases between. The CDR3 consists of 16 residues. The CDR3 loop reads CASPMPHPRFNSPLHF. DNA of the CDR3: TGTGCCAGCCCTATGCCGCACCCGCGGTTCAATTCACCCCTCCACTTT.

This clonotype showed up just once. The J gene is TRBJ2-2, the V gene TRBV25-1; D is undetermined. V gave up 6 bases and J gave up 4 bases, with 9 bases separating them. The CDR3 has 13 amino acids. From germline, CDR1 is MGHDK and CDR2 SYGVNS. The CDR3 protein is CASSPMGTGELFF. The DNA of the CDR3 is TGTGCCAGCAGCCCCATGGGCACCGGGGAGCTGTTTTTT.

V is TRBV28 and J is TRBJ1-4; D is unresolved. The CDR3 length is 15 residues. The V end was cut by 5 bases, the J end by 8 bases, with 18 bases between. Germline loops: CDR1 MDHEN, CDR2 SYDVKM. CDR3 bases: TGTGCCAGCAGTCCCCCCGCCGTCGGATCCGAAAAACTGTTTTTT. As protein: CASSPPAVGSEKLFF.

This clonotype was recorded at least ten times. The V call is TRBV2, the J call TRBJ2-1; no clear D gene. Germline V gives CDR1 SNHLY, CDR2 FYNNEI. The CDR3 has 12 residues. V lost 4 bases to trimming and J lost 4 bases, with 5 bases between them. The CDR3 coding sequence is TGTGCCAGCAGTGCTGGATACAATGAGCAGTTCTTC. Translating it yields CASSAGYNEQFF.

V and J are TRBV6-1 and TRBJ2-7; D remains unclear. CDR1 and CDR2 from the germline V gene are MNHNS and SASEGT. CDR3 size: 16 residues. V was trimmed by 2 bases and J by 1 base, leaving 15 bases between them. The CDR3 bases are TGTGCCAGCAGTGAACAAGGATTGATGGGATCCTACGAGCAGTACTTC. Protein: CASSEQGLMGSYEQYF.

V and J are TRBV19 and TRBJ1-4; D unresolved. The germline V gene has CDR1 LNHDA and CDR2 SQIVND (reference sequence). The CDR3 covers 17 residues. V was clipped by 1 base and J by 0 bases, with 12 bases between them. Here the CDR3 DNA reads TGTGCCAGTAGTATAGGCCCGGACGTGGCAACTAATGAAAAACTGTTTTTT. It encodes CASSIGPDVATNEKLFF.

This clonotype occurred a few times. The CDR3 region has the DNA TGCAGCGTTTTAGGGCGGGAGACACAAGAGACCCAGTACTTC. This codes for CSVLGRETQETQYF. The chain recombines TRBV29-1 with TRBJ2-5, with 7 bases lining up with TRBD2. J was trimmed by 2 bases and V by 5 bases; bases with no gene match: 8. Per the germline V gene, CDR1 is SQVTM and CDR2 is ANQGSEA. This CDR3 is built from 14 residues. The full variable domain, in which reference TRBV29-1 and TRBJ2-5 provide the parts outside the CDR3, is SAVISQKPSRDICQRGTSLTIQCQVDSQVTMMFWYRQQPGQSLTLIATANQGSEATYESGFVIDKFPISRPNLTFSTLTVSNMSPEDSSIYLCSVLGRETQETQYFGPGTRLLVL.

The V call is TRBV5-1, the J call TRBJ1-1, with 9 nucleotides matching TRBD1. The germline V gene has CDR1 SGHRS and CDR2 YFSETQ. Losses at the gene ends were 4 bases for V and 5 bases for J; bases not matched to a gene: 9. This CDR3 has 15 amino acids. The CDR3 region has the DNA TGCGCCAGCAGCGTTCTCACAGGGGGCTCGACTGAAGCTTTCTTT. Residues: CASSVLTGGSTEAFF. Drawing the rest from reference TRBV5-1 and TRBJ1-1, the complete variable domain is KAGVTQTPRYLIKTRGQQVTLSCSPISGHRSVSWYQQTPGQGLQFLFEYFSETQRNKGNFPGRFSGRQFSNSRSEMNVSTLELGDSALYLCASSVLTGGSTEAFFGQGTRLTVV.

This clonotype was detected only a few times. This chain links TRBV6-5 with TRBJ1-1, with D possibly TRBD1 on 6 matching bases. This CDR3 is built from 16 residues. V was trimmed by 4 bases and J by 1 base, leaving 16 bases between them. Germline CDR1 and CDR2: MNHEY and SVGAGI. The CDR3 sequence is CASSSTERTENTEAFF. The CDR3 DNA reads as TGTGCCAGCAGTTCGACGGAACGGACAGAGAACACTGAAGCTTTCTTT.

The chain combines TRBV11-2 with TRBJ2-7, with D uncertain. Trimming removed 5 bases at V and 6 bases at J, with 8 bases between. The germline gives CDR1 SGHAT, CDR2 FQNNGV. CDR3 size: 11 residues. CDR3: CASSRDAEQYF. The CDR3 region has the DNA TGTGCCAGCAGCCGAGATGCCGAGCAGTACTTC.

This clonotype was counted only a few times. J is TRBJ2-3 and V is TRBV7-2; D is tentatively TRBD1 or TRBD2 (7 bases each). Germline CDR1 SGHTA, CDR2 FQGNSA. V was trimmed by 4 bases and J by 6 bases, leaving 17 bases between them. CDR3 length: 15 residues. In DNA form, the CDR3 reads TGTGCCAGCAGCTCCAGGGGGGGCGCGGTGGATACGCAGTATTTT. Protein: CASSSRGGAVDTQYF.

V and J are TRBV7-9 and TRBJ2-3; no firm D call. Germline CDR1 reads SEHNR; CDR2 reads FQNEAQ (reference sequence). Deletions cut 7 bases from V and 1 base from J, with 3 bases between. The CDR3 runs 11 residues. The CDR3 DNA sequence: TGTGCCAGCACCCGCACAGATACGCAGTATTTT. Translating it yields CASTRTDTQYF.

The chain recombines TRBV12-3 or TRBV12-4 with TRBJ2-7; TRBD1 might be the D (7 bases). This CDR3 has 15 residues. Trimming pared 7 bases from V and 5 bases from J, leaving 21 bases between. CDR3 residues: CASTLEGASGDEQYF. The CDR3 DNA sequence: TGTGCCAGCACCTTGGAGGGGGCGAGTGGCGACGAGCAGTACTTC.

This clonotype was recorded only once. The junction does not match germline at one end; this may be a read error. The chain has TRBV7-2 and TRBJ2-7; no clear D gene. The CDR3 length is 14 residues. Germline CDR1 and CDR2: SGHTA and FQGNSA. CDR3 in DNA: TGTGCCAGCAGCTCCTCTCAAGCCGGCTACGAGCAGCACTTC. Translating it yields CASSSSQAGYEQHF.

This chain uses TRBV29-1 with TRBJ2-6, with D hard to call. Trimming pared 0 bases from V and 1 base from J, leaving 16 bases between. Germline-derived CDR1 and CDR2 are SQVTM and ANQGSEA. This CDR3 contains 18 residues. This CDR3 is CSVEDPQTTKSGANVLTF. The CDR3 DNA is TGCAGCGTTGAAGATCCACAGACGACAAAATCTGGGGCCAACGTCCTGACTTTC.

This clonotype has a handful of counts. This chain uses TRBV29-1 with TRBJ2-5; possibly TRBD2 for D (5 bases). The assigned J gene may be wrong: the sequence end matches TRBJ2-7 better. The CDR3 extends over 14 amino acids. The germline gives CDR1 SQVTM, CDR2 ANQGSEA. The CDR3 nucleotides read TGCAGCGTTGGGGCCGGCGGGTTATCCCACGAGCAGTACTTC. Amino acid sequence: CSVGAGGLSHEQYF.

This clonotype was seen more than once but under ten times. The gene calls are TRBV11-2 and TRBJ2-5; 12 bases align to TRBD2. Near its end, the DNA agrees better with TRBJ2-1, so the J call may be wrong. CDR3 length: 16 amino acids. The germline V gene encodes CDR1 SGHAT and CDR2 FQNNGV. The CDR3 coding sequence is TGTGCCAGCAGCTTCCCTAGCGGGAGGGCCGTCAATGAGCAGTTCTTC. This sequence encodes CASSFPSGRAVNEQFF.